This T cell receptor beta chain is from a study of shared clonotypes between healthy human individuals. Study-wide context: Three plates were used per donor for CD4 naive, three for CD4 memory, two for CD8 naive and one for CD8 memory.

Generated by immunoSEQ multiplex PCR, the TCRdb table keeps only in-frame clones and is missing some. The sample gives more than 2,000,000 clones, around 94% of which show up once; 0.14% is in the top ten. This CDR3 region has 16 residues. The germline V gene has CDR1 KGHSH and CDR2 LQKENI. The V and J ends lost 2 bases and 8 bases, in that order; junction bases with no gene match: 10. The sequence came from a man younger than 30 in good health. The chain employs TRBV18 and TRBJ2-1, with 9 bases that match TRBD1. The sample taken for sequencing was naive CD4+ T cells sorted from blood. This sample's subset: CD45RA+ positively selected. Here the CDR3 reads CASSPSKQGAFDEQFF. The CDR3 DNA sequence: TGTGCCAGCTCACCAAGCAAACAGGGGGCGTTCGATGAGCAGTTCTTC.